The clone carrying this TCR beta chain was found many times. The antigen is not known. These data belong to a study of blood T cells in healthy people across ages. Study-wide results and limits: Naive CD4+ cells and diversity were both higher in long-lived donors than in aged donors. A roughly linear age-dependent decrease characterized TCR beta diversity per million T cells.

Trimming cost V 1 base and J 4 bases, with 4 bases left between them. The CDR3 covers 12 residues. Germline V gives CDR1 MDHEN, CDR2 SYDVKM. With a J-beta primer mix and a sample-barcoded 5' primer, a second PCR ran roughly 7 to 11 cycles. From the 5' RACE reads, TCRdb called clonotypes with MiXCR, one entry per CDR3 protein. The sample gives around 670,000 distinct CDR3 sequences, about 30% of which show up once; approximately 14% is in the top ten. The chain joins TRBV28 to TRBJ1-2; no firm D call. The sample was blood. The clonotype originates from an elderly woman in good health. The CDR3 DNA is TGTGCCAGCAGTTTATCACCCTATGGCTACACCTTC. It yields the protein CASSLSPYGYTF.